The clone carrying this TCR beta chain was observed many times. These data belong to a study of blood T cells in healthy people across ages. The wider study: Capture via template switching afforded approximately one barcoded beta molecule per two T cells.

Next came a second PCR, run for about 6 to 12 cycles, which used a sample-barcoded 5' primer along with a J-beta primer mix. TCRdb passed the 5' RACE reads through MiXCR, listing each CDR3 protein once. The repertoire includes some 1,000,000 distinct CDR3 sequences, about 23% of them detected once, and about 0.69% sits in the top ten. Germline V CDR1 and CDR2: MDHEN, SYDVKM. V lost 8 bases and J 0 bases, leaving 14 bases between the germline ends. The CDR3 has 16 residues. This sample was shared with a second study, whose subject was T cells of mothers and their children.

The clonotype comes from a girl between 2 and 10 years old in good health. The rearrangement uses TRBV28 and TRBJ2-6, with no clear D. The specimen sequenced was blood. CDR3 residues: CASEPPKASGANVLTF. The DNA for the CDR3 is TGTGCCAGCGAGCCACCAAAAGCCTCTGGGGCCAACGTCCTGACTTTC.